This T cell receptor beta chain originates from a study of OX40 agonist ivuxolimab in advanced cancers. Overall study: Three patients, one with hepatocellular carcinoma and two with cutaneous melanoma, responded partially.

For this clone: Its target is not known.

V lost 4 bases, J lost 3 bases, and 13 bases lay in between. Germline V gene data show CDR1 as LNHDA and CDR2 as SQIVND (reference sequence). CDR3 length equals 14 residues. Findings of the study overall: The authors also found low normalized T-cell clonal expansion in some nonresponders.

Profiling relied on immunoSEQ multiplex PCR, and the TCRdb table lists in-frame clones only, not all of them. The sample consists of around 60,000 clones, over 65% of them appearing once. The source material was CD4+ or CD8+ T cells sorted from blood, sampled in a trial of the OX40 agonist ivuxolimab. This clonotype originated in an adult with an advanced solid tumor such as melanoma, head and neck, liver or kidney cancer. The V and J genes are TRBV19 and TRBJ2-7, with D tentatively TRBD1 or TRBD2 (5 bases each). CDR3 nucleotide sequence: TGTGCCAGTAGTACCCCCGGGGCGGGCTACGAGCAGTACTTC. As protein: CASSTPGAGYEQYF.